The subject of this entry is one TCR beta chain. Its cognate antigen has yet to be identified. Base qualities are not provided; no much larger clone lies one nucleotide away. The data stem from a study of cytomegalovirus exposure and HLA in healthy donors (dated by TCRdb to 2016 to 2017). With regard to the full study: In an earlier analysis of roughly 500 of the donors, about 260 Gb of sequence data and 117 million unique TCR beta sequences from about 180 million T cells were reported. An early release that covered about 640 HLA-typed donors contained approximately 290 gigabases of sequencing data and roughly 84 million unique TCR sequences. Of the approximately 400 genotyped donors, 81% were placed in the genetic ancestry cluster associated with self-reported Caucasian donors. The aim of the study was to test whether cataloging public T cell receptors could identify signatures of past pathogen exposure. The study profiled the T cell repertoires of under 700 subjects by immunosequencing and related them to cytomegalovirus serostatus. In addition to the first cohort of 666 subjects, a separate validation cohort of 120 different subjects was used. To predict cytomegalovirus infection status, the study brought together high-throughput TCR immunosequencing, statistical association of individual TCRs with disease status, and machine learning. A later analysis re-analyzed previously published TCR beta repertoires from approximately 700 donors and added high-resolution HLA genotyping to study TCR occurrence patterns. The later analysis used no new phenotypic data to find candidate immune exposures, relying instead on TCR beta sequences and their occurrence across donors. An earlier analysis of 587 of the donors used high-throughput TCR beta sequencing to judge whether each TCR beta V gene segment behaved as functional or pseudogenic. Donor age, sex, ethnicity and CMV serostatus were compiled together with the repertoire data. In a later genetic analysis, genome-wide SNP genotypes for 398 of the 666 donors were used, and that subset was treated as a discovery cohort. Every repertoire in the discovery cohort had been generated on one and the same sequencing platform. HLA typing covered class I and class II loci at four-digit resolution. Typing coverage varied by locus: roughly 629-630 donors for A, B, C, DRB1 and DQB1; roughly 520 for DQA1; about 570 for DPA1; 400 to 480 for DPB1. Because of strong linkage in the cohort, four to six DR-DQ haplotypes were treated as single units for association and clustering. On average, roughly 200,000 unique TCR beta nucleotide sequences were sequenced per donor among about 400 genotyped donors of the cohort, with 15% to 20% of those sequences being non-productive.

The cohort comprised 550 to 700 healthy bone marrow donors. Cohort members were all nominally healthy when sampled, although unrecorded immune exposures were likely present. The donor was CMV seronegative and belonged to the group of 352 seronegative cohort members. A peripheral blood sample was provided by each donor, and peripheral blood mononuclear cells were used for TCR beta sequencing. Genomic DNA was extracted from the blood cell samples with the Qiagen DNeasy Blood Extraction Kit. The library came from the immunoSEQ multiplex PCR assay. For the multiplex PCR, a mixture combining 60 forward primers for TCR Vbeta segments and 13 reverse primers for TCR Jbeta segments was used. Amplification of the CDR3 region of rearranged TCR beta genes was performed with a multiplex PCR assay on genomic DNA. The amplified TCR beta libraries were sequenced on the Illumina HiSeq System as 87-base-pair reads. On the study's bioinformatics: In a later analysis, tens of millions of unique TCR beta chains were counted across the roughly 670 repertoires, and roughly 9.9 million of these chains were shared by at least two donors. Raw reads were error-corrected and collapsed into unique sequences by a nearest-neighbor algorithm in which closely related sequences were merged to remove PCR and sequencing errors. To assign V, D and J gene segments, CDR3 sequences were aligned to IMGT reference sequences. For a sequence to be retained, a match of at least six nucleotides was required to both a V gene segment and a J gene segment. A rearrangement counted as productive if the CDR3 had no stop codons and remained in frame with V and J, and every other rearrangement counted as non-productive. CDR3 was defined by IMGT convention, running from the second conserved V-encoded cysteine to the conserved J-encoded phenylalanine. The earlier analysis of 500 to 650 of the donors excluded any sequence lacking an unambiguous match to a single V gene segment. An earlier analysis of 500 to 700 of the donors classified V segments as functional when productive rearrangements were above 56.7% and as segregating when the standard deviation between donors was above 5%. A statistical classification framework was developed to diagnose cytomegalovirus status using the catalog of TCR beta chain sequences. V and J gene assignment, in a later analysis, came from comparing TCR nucleotide sequences with IMGT/GENE-DB human TR gene sequences. The TCRdist pipeline was used in a later analysis to assign CDR3 sequences and most-parsimonious VDJ recombination scenarios. In a later analysis, each TCR beta chain was defined by its CDR3 amino acid sequence together with its V-gene family, and reads lacking a unique V-gene family were excluded. A later analysis removed 450 to 600 highly shared, low-generation-probability nucleotide sequences to deal with suspected cross-contamination and a sequencing artifact. For each public chain, a later analysis derived a clonal expansion index from normalized ranks of inferred template counts within each repertoire. Generation probabilities in a later analysis came from a VDJ recombination model fitted to out-of-frame rearrangements, and those results were checked against IGoR. In a later analysis, TCR-TCR, TCR-HLA and TCR-CMV co-occurrence was scored with hypergeometric tests, and a repertoire-size bias correction was applied to TCR pairs. To estimate false discovery rates, a later analysis permuted the HLA or CMV assignments 20 times. In a later analysis, co-occurring TCRs were grouped using DBSCAN, and TCRdist sequence similarity was added for clustering within HLA-allele-positive subsets. Co-occurrence clustering excluded repertoires with fewer than 30,000 or more than 120,000 public chains, plus five with anomalous nucleotide sharing. Entries here come from immuneACCESS through TCRdb and include only in-frame sequences with V and J called. Some clones fail to appear in such tables; in the studies checked, an unresolved V gene covers under half of the shortfall, and the cause of the remainder is unknown. V and J calls and clone size are copied from that table; D and trimming were computed from the DNA. The sample table contains 85,000 to 120,000 clones; only one count was recorded for about four fifths of them. Clones ranked in the top ten supply 1.6% of the sample.

What the work shows at the level of the full study, not this receptor alone: Presence/absence analyses assumed roughly uniform sequencing depth across donors, an assumption that may not hold. Compared with the approximately 720-donor mean, donors in an Asian-associated ancestry cluster had fewer N-insertions in productive TCRs, according to a later genetic analysis. The authors suggested that the approach could potentially be generalized to other disease states and immunological phenotypes. Most TCR sequences were observed very rarely across donors, whereas some public TCRs were present in many individuals. A cluster of highly shared sequence variants was judged likely to be a technical artifact of the sequencing pipeline. The classifier was reported to diagnose cytomegalovirus status with high specificity and sensitivity in both the original and validation cohorts. Linkage disequilibrium might explain the correlated functional status among segregating V segments, but an unknown experimental factor could not be excluded. According to a later analysis, most CMV-associated TCR beta chains appeared to be HLA-restricted, and the HLA associations seemed to be driven largely by CMV exposure. A further reported finding was that TCR beta sequences accurately predicted the HLA-A and HLA-B alleles for most subjects in the first cohort. For the cohort, immune exposure information was limited to CMV serostatus. Several of the top co-occurrence clusters appeared to be linked to parvovirus B19, influenza, CMV and Epstein-Barr virus, according to a later analysis. Because HLA typing was missing for some donors at each locus, association tests included only the typed subset. Broadly in line with IMGT annotations, most TCR beta V segments showed up in productive rearrangements about 90% or about 30% of the time in an earlier analysis of roughly 590 of the donors. In a later analysis, HLA-associated TCR beta chains showed more clonal expansion and lower generation probabilities than non-associated chains that were equally common. In this cohort, only TCR beta chains were sequenced, and detectable features were limited by the absence of alpha or paired-chain data. In a later analysis, 16,951 TCR beta sequences were associated with specific HLA alleles at a false discovery rate of 0.05. According to a later analysis, TCR association rates differed among HLA loci, with DRB1 alleles showing the most associated TCRs and HLA-C alleles showing the fewest. An association between a missense DCLRE1C variant and V-gene and J-gene trimming of TCR beta chains was found in a later genetic analysis and replicated in an independent cohort. Assigning TCR associations to individual alleles was difficult when HLA alleles, especially DR and DQ, strongly co-occurred. A few of the identified cytomegalovirus-associated TCR beta chains were confirmed in vitro to be specific for cytomegalovirus antigens. In the study, 150 to 200 TCR beta chains were listed as associated with cytomegalovirus. Because counts were too low, 15 to 20 rarely observed V segments, including chromosome 9 orphons, were excluded from the earlier analysis of under 650 of the donors.

Sample: PBMCs. This TCR was recovered from a man aged 50-60 years in good health and CMV-seronegative.

Read as DNA, the sequence is TGTGCCAGCAGTTCTTGGACGGGGGATTACAATGAGCAGTTCTTC. This yields the protein CASSSWTGDYNEQFF. The sequence is built from TRBV7-8 and TRBJ2-1; possibly the D gene is TRBD2, per 6 matching bases. The CDR3 sequence holds 15 residues, the cysteine and phenylalanine included. CDR3 DNA is the only sequence kept; it has 45 bases, read in frame from the first base. The germline V gene yields SGHVS for CDR1 and FQNEAQ for CDR2. The V and J ends are trimmed by 6 bases and 4 bases, leaving 16 bases between them.